This T cell receptor (beta chain) emerged from a study of shared clonotypes between healthy human individuals. At the level of the study: Aged 18 to 49, the donors were two women and a few men. CD8 memory received one plate per donor, CD8 naive two, CD4 memory three and CD4 naive three.

In the authors' workflow: ImmunoSEQ supplied junction-only sequences lacking quality scores, so filtering was different. Libraries were prepared by immunoSEQ multiplex PCR; TCRdb keeps only in-frame clonotypes and omits some of them. V, J and clone size are taken as reported in that table, and D and trimming were inferred from the DNA itself. The sample gives just over 2,000,000 clones, about 95% of which show up once; roughly 0.13% is in the top ten. Between the trimmed V and J ends, which lost 0 bases and 6 bases, there was a span of 12 bases. The CDR3 is 14 amino acids. The germline V gene encodes CDR1 SGHDN and CDR2 FVKESK. All donors were Caucasian adults living in Nashville, Tennessee.

The TCR originated in a man between 18 and 35 years old in good health. This chain connects TRBV14 to TRBJ2-7, with D possibly matching TRBD1 (6 bases). Sequencing input: naive CD4+ T cells sorted from blood. Indicated subset: CD45RA+ positively selected. Here the CDR3 DNA reads TGTGCCAGCAGCCAAGAGGGGGCCTTCCTCGAGCAGTACTTC. Its translation is CASSQEGAFLEQYF.